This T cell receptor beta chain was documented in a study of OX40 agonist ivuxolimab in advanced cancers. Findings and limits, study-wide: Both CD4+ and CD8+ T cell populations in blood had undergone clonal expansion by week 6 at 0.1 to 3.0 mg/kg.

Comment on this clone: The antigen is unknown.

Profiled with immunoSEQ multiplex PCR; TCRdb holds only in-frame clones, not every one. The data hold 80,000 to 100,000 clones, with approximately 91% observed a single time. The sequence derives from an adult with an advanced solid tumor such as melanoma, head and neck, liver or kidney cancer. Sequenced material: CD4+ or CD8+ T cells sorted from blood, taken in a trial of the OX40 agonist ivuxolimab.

CDR3 in DNA: TGTGCCAGCAGACGCCCTAGGGGTAACTACAATGAGCAGTTCTTC. This sequence encodes CASRRPRGNYNEQFF. This chain joins TRBV28 and TRBJ2-1; tentatively, D is TRBD1 (5 bases). The ends were cut back, 6 bases at V and 3 bases at J, with 15 bases in the middle. The germline CDR1 and CDR2 sequences are MDHEN and SYDVKM. The CDR3 runs 15 residues.